Shown below are 31 T cell receptor beta chains from a single sample sequenced in a study of T-cell memory formation after mild COVID-19. TCRdb reanalysed the 5' RACE reads using MiXCR and keeps one entry per CDR3 protein. The table records 500,000 to 650,000 distinct CDR3 sequences, less than 25% of them present only once. Sequences were obtained from PBMCs or a T cell subset sorted from them (not recorded which). The receptors originated from an adult woman who had mild COVID-19 (a few samples of this study predate the infection). Cell type and time point are not known.

This clonotype has more than one count but fewer than ten. This sequence joins TRBV24-1 and TRBJ2-5, with D unclear. The germline V gene encodes CDR1 KGHDR and CDR2 SFDVKD. The CDR3 is made up of 13 amino acids. V was pared by 4 bases and J by 4 bases, with 9 bases between. The CDR3 protein is CATSEPHGETQYF. The CDR3 nucleotides read TGTGCCACCAGTGAACCACACGGAGAGACCCAGTACTTC.

This clonotype showed up many times. The chain links TRBV25-1 to TRBJ2-2; D not certain. The CDR3 contains 12 residues. Germline assignment: CDR1 MGHDK and CDR2 SYGVNS. V shed 3 bases and J shed 3 bases, with 2 bases lying between them. This chain's CDR3 is CASSDYTGELFF. The CDR3 DNA reads as TGTGCCAGCAGTGACTACACCGGGGAGCTGTTTTTT. The variable domain in full, completed from reference TRBV25-1 and TRBJ2-2, reads EADIYQTPRYLVIGTGKKITLECSQTMGHDKMYWYQQDPGMELHLIHYSYGVNSTEKGDLSSESTVSRIRTEHFPLTLESARPSHTSQYLCASSDYTGELFFGEGSRLTVL.

This clonotype has just a few counts. The chain uses TRBV19 and TRBJ2-5, with D tentatively TRBD1 or TRBD2 (5 bases each). Germline CDR1 and CDR2: LNHDA and SQIVND (reference sequence). The V end was cut by 5 bases, the J end by 5 bases, with 18 bases between. There are 15 residues in the CDR3. This CDR3 is CASSPLWGGSETQYF. In nucleotides, the CDR3 is TGTGCCAGTAGTCCTCTTTGGGGCGGGTCGGAGACCCAGTACTTC.

This clonotype was picked up a small number of times. The chain uses TRBV5-1 and TRBJ1-2; a possible D gene is TRBD1 (5 bases). The CDR3 runs 17 residues. CDR1 and CDR2 from the germline V gene are SGHRS and YFSETQ. V lost 4 bases and J 4 bases, leaving 23 bases between the germline ends. CDR3 loop: CASSVSPSREDPYGYTF. Here the CDR3 DNA reads TGCGCCAGCAGCGTGAGCCCGTCCAGGGAAGACCCCTATGGCTACACCTTC.

This rearrangement joins TRBV30 to TRBJ1-2; D is ambiguous. CDR1 is GTSNPN, CDR2 SVGIG, per germline (reference sequence). The CDR3 contains 16 residues. Trimming cost V 0 bases and J 8 bases, with 22 bases left between them. CDR3 nucleotide sequence: TGTGCCTGGAGTGTCTCGAACAGTGCACGGGTGAGAGGCTACACCTTC. Encoded protein: CAWSVSNSARVRGYTF.

The CDR3 DNA reads as TGTGCCAGCAGTCGGACAGGGGGTTACCAAGAGACCCAGTACTTC. Translated: CASSRTGGYQETQYF. The chain couples TRBV9 to TRBJ2-5, with 10 bases lining up with TRBD1. V lost 5 bases, J lost 0 bases, and 4 bases stayed unmatched. The CDR3 is 15 amino acids. Germline V gives CDR1 SGDLS, CDR2 YYNGEE. The complete variable domain, with remaining parts taken from reference TRBV9 and TRBJ2-5, reads DSGVTQTPKHLITATGQRVTLRCSPRSGDLSVYWYQQSLDQGLQFLIQYYNGEERAKGNILERFSAQQFPDLHSELNLSSLELGDSALYFCASSRTGGYQETQYFGPGTRLLVL.

This clonotype was counted between two and nine times. The chain carries TRBV12-3 or TRBV12-4 and TRBJ2-1, with TRBD1 matching 11 bases. The J segment lost 5 bases and the V segment lost 5 bases, leaving 5 bases of the junction unmatched. This CDR3 has 15 residues. The DNA of the CDR3 is TGTGCCAGCAGTGGGACAGGGGGGAGAGACAATGAGCAGTTCTTC. Translating gives CASSGTGGRDNEQFF.

As to this clonotype: The junction differs from germline at one of its ends, possibly a read error. The V and J genes are TRBV6-1 and TRBJ2-7; no clear D gene. CDR3 length equals 14 residues. Per germline, CDR1 MNHNS and CDR2 SASEGT. CDR3: CASEQVPLSNEQYF. CDR3 sequence (DNA): TGTGCCAGCGAGCAGGTCCCCCTCTCCAACGAGCAGTACTTC.

V usage is TRBV6-2 or TRBV6-3 and J usage is TRBJ1-1; 10 nucleotides align to TRBD1. The germline V gene encodes CDR1 MNHEY and CDR2 SVGEGT. The V and J ends lost 7 bases and 8 bases, in that order; junction bases with no gene match: 10. The CDR3 contains 14 residues. CDR3 nucleotide sequence: TGTGCCAGCACCGGACAGGGGGGAAACAACGAAGCTTTCTTT. Encoded protein: CASTGQGGNNEAFF.

This clonotype occurred a few times. V usage is TRBV7-2 and J usage is TRBJ1-1; D uncertain. Germline-derived CDR1 and CDR2 are SGHTA and FQGNSA. Deletions cut 5 bases from V and 4 bases from J, with 14 bases between. There are 14 residues in the CDR3. In nucleotides, the CDR3 is TGTGCCAGCAGCGGATCAAGGGATGGCACTGAAGCTTTCTTT. It codes for CASSGSRDGTEAFF.

There are a few counts of this clonotype. V and J are TRBV5-5 and TRBJ2-4; D remains ambiguous. CDR3 length: 11 amino acids. Trimming left V 4 bases short and J 11 bases short, with 10 bases between. Germline-derived CDR1 and CDR2 are SGHKS and YYEKEE (reference sequence). The CDR3 region is CASSPLVLQYF. The DNA for the CDR3 is TGTGCCAGCAGCCCCCTCGTCCTTCAGTACTTC.

The sample holds one count of this clonotype. The rearrangement joins TRBV24-1 to TRBJ1-1; TRBD1 agrees at 8 bases. Germline lookup yields CDR1 KGHDR and CDR2 SFDVKD. V shed 2 bases, J shed 0 bases, and the junction held 4 bases outside the gene matches. The CDR3 consists of 16 residues. The CDR3 sequence: CATSDSGTGLNTEAFF. The DNA for the CDR3 is TGTGCCACCAGTGATTCCGGGACAGGTTTGAACACTGAAGCTTTCTTT.

The chain combines TRBV7-2 with TRBJ2-1; either TRBD1 or TRBD2 may supply D (5 bases each). CDR1 and CDR2 from the germline V gene are SGHTA and FQGNSA. V was clipped by 9 bases and J by 1 base, with 25 bases between them. The CDR3 is made up of 18 amino acids. Here the CDR3 reads CASQPYRGAGPSYNEQFF. The CDR3 nucleotides are TGTGCCAGTCAGCCCTATAGGGGAGCCGGTCCTTCCTACAATGAGCAGTTCTTC. The entire variable domain, with the rest obtained from reference TRBV7-2 and TRBJ2-1, is as follows: GAGVSQSPSNKVTEKGKDVELRCDPISGHTALYWYRQSLGQGLEFLIYFQGNSAPDKSGLPSDRFSAERTGGSVSTLTIQRTQQEDSAVYLCASQPYRGAGPSYNEQFFGPGTRLTVL.

The chain joins TRBV6-1 to TRBJ2-7; a weak D match, TRBD2 (6 bases). CDR3 size: 14 residues. Germline assignment: CDR1 MNHNS and CDR2 SASEGT. Trimming left V 3 bases short and J 0 bases short, with 9 bases between. In DNA form, the CDR3 reads TGTGCCAGCAGTGAGCGGCGGGACTCCTACGAGCAGTACTTC. Its translation: CASSERRDSYEQYF.

This clonotype occurred a few times. V is TRBV7-9 and J is TRBJ1-1, with D possibly matching TRBD1 (5 bases). The germline gives CDR1 SEHNR, CDR2 FQNEAQ (reference sequence). The CDR3 is 13 amino acids. Trimming left V 1 base short and J 7 bases short, with 10 bases between. The CDR3 DNA reads TGTGCCAGCAGCTTAGGCGGGGGTAATGAAGCTTTCTTT. Residues: CASSLGGGNEAFF.

This rearrangement joins TRBV4-2 to TRBJ2-7; 7 positions agree with TRBD2. V dropped 1 base and J dropped 5; count of bases not matched to a gene: 8. Germline assignment: CDR1 LGHNA and CDR2 YNFKEQ. This CDR3 has 15 amino acids. CDR3 coding DNA: TGTGCCAGCAGCCAAGTTCCTGCGGGAGTTAACGAGCAGTACTTC. Protein product: CASSQVPAGVNEQYF.

This clonotype has more than one count but fewer than ten. The chain is built from TRBV24-1 and TRBJ2-1, with 7 bases fitting TRBD1. This CDR3 comprises 16 residues. Per germline, CDR1 KGHDR and CDR2 SFDVKD. After removal of 6 bases from V and 5 bases from J, the junction contained 12 bases not matched to a gene. The CDR3 nucleotides are TGTGCCACCAGTTTATCCGGGACAGCCGTGGACAATGAGCAGTTCTTC. Residues: CATSLSGTAVDNEQFF.

J is TRBJ2-5 and V is TRBV4-1, with D hard to call. The CDR3 sequence is 15 residues long. Per the germline V gene, CDR1 is MGHRA and CDR2 is YSYEKL. V was trimmed by 2 bases and J by 2 bases, leaving 12 bases between them. CDR3 residues: CASSQISRPQETQYF. The CDR3 region has the DNA TGCGCCAGCAGCCAAATTTCCCGACCTCAAGAGACCCAGTACTTC.

V usage is TRBV2 and J usage is TRBJ1-4, with D perhaps TRBD1 (6 bases). This CDR3 region has 14 residues. V lost 8 bases, J lost 7 bases, and 17 bases lay in between. CDR1 SNHLY and CDR2 FYNNEI come from the germline V gene. This CDR3 is CASGLQGFGEKLFF. CDR3 DNA sequence: TGTGCCAGCGGGCTACAGGGTTTTGGTGAAAAACTGTTTTTT.

The chain combines TRBV7-9 with TRBJ1-1; 8 nucleotides align to TRBD1. Germline CDR1 and CDR2: SEHNR and FQNEAQ (reference sequence). CDR3 size: 13 residues. The V gene end was trimmed by 8 bases and the J gene end by 6 bases; junction bases not matched to a gene: 8. CDR3 bases: TGTGCCAGCGGGGACAGGTCGAGGGCTGAAGCTTTCTTT. This translates into CASGDRSRAEAFF.

The genes are TRBV7-9 and TRBJ1-3; 7 bases agree with TRBD1. The CDR3 covers 15 residues. Germline V lookup: CDR1 SEHNR, CDR2 FQNEAQ (reference sequence). J lost 0 bases, V lost 5 bases, and 4 bases had no gene match. CDR3 loop: CASSSDRVSGNTIYF. The CDR3 coding sequence is TGTGCCAGCAGCAGTGACAGGGTCTCTGGAAACACCATATATTTT.

The chain is built from TRBV12-3 or TRBV12-4 and TRBJ2-7; D remains ambiguous. Between the trimmed V and J ends, which lost 1 base and 9 bases, there was a span of 16 bases. The CDR3 spans 14 residues. CDR3 amino acids: CASSLEERPGRQYF. The CDR3 bases are TGTGCCAGCAGTTTAGAAGAGCGACCCGGCCGGCAGTACTTC.

This clonotype occurred a few times. At one end the junction does not follow the germline gene, possibly because of a read error. V and J are TRBV2 and TRBJ1-2, with D perhaps matching TRBD1 (6 bases). This CDR3 region has 13 residues. CDR1 is SNHLY and CDR2 is FYNNEI in the germline V gene. The CDR3 DNA follows: TGTGCCAGCAGAGAAGACAGGAGCTATGGCTACACCTTC. Amino acids: CASREDRSYGYTF.

This clonotype came up a few times. The gene calls are TRBV12-3 or TRBV12-4 and TRBJ2-7, with 7 bases fitting TRBD1. V gave up 6 bases and J gave up 5 bases; unmatched junction bases: 10. The CDR3 has 14 residues. The CDR3 spells CASRPTGERNEQYF. DNA for the CDR3: TGTGCCAGCAGACCCACAGGGGAAAGGAACGAGCAGTACTTC.

This clonotype was picked up a small number of times. V and J are TRBV20-1 and TRBJ2-1; D ambiguous. Germline-derived CDR1 and CDR2 are DFQATT and SNEGSKA (reference sequence). The germline V and J ends were trimmed by 0 bases and 4 bases, with 10 bases remaining between them. The CDR3 consists of 14 residues. CDR3: CSARERFSYNEQFF. DNA of the CDR3: TGCAGTGCTAGAGAGAGGTTTTCTTACAATGAGCAGTTCTTC.

The chain carries TRBV14 and TRBJ1-3; D gene ambiguous. The V end lost 2 bases, the J end lost 2 bases, and 10 bases lay between the germline ends. The CDR3 length is 15 residues. Germline V gives CDR1 SGHDN, CDR2 FVKESK. The CDR3 sequence is CASSQRSPAGNTIYF. CDR3 nucleotide sequence: TGTGCCAGCAGCCAAAGGAGTCCAGCTGGAAACACCATATATTTT.

Only a few counts were recorded for this clonotype. The gene calls are TRBV11-3 and TRBJ2-3; the D gene is possibly TRBD2 (7 bases). The CDR3 extends over 16 amino acids. Trimming took 3 bases from V and 4 from J, leaving 17 bases between them. CDR1 is SGHNT, CDR2 YENEEA, per germline. The CDR3 region has the DNA TGTGCCAGCAGCTTGGGGGGGCCCGGAGGAGCAGATACGCAGTATTTT. It encodes CASSLGGPGGADTQYF. Looking up the rest from reference TRBV11-3 and TRBJ2-3 gives the full variable domain: EAGVVQSPRYKIIEKKQPVAFWCNPISGHNTLYWYLQNLGQGPELLIRYENEEAVDDSQLPKDRFSAERLKGVDSTLKIQPAELGDSAVYLCASSLGGPGGADTQYFGPGTRLTVL.

The gene calls are TRBV6-1 and TRBJ2-1; 8 bases are a match to TRBD2. CDR1 and CDR2 from the germline V gene are MNHNS and SASEGT. The CDR3 consists of 16 residues. With 2 bases clipped from V and 4 bases from J, the junction kept 7 bases outside the gene matches. The CDR3 DNA follows: TGTGCCAGCAGTGAACGGGTCGGGACTAGTTACAATGAGCAGTTCTTC. Translating it yields CASSERVGTSYNEQFF.

This clonotype occurred a few times. V is TRBV5-1 and J is TRBJ2-1; no reliable D call. Trimming took 1 base from V and 2 from J, leaving 13 bases between them. The CDR3 is 16 amino acids. The germline CDR1 and CDR2 sequences are SGHRS and YFSETQ. The CDR3 reads CASSLLGLLAYNEQFF. In DNA form, the CDR3 reads TGCGCCAGCAGCTTGCTGGGGTTACTCGCCTACAATGAGCAGTTCTTC.

The chain combines TRBV30 with TRBJ2-5; no clear D gene. The CDR3 spans 11 residues. Trimming removed 0 bases from V and 5 bases from J, with 4 bases in between. The germline V gene has CDR1 GTSNPN and CDR2 SVGIG (reference sequence). The CDR3 reads CAWSVAETQYF. CDR3 nucleotides: TGTGCCTGGAGTGTTGCGGAGACCCAGTACTTC. Full variable domain (rest looked up from reference TRBV30 and TRBJ2-5): SQTIHQWPATLVQPVGSPLSLECTVEGTSNPNLYWYRQAAGRGLQLLFYSVGIGQISSEVPQNLSASRPQDRQFILSSKKLLLSDSGFYLCAWSVAETQYFGPGTRLLVL.

The chain joins TRBV7-9 to TRBJ2-3, with 10 bases fitting TRBD2. The germline V gene has CDR1 SEHNR and CDR2 FQNEAQ (reference sequence). With V trimmed by 2 bases and J by 3 bases, 11 bases remained unmatched. The CDR3 spans 18 residues. The CDR3 nucleotides are TGTGCCAGCAGCTTAAGATCGTGGGCTAGCGGGGGTACAGATACGCAGTATTTT. This sequence encodes CASSLRSWASGGTDTQYF.